The sequence of this T cell receptor beta chain was determined in a study of blood T cell repertoires in COVID-19. Study context: The United States, Italy and Spain were the sources of the acute and convalescent COVID-19 samples. Sample material is recorded as cDNA or gDNA derived from T cells, B-cell-depleted T cells, or PBMCs.

Authors' analysis steps: Reference gene primer amplification gave estimated nucleated cell counts. The assay was immunoSEQ multiplex PCR, and TCRdb's table has in-frame clones only and misses some. D and trimming come from the DNA, and the V and J calls and clone size come from that table. Of about 300,000 clones listed, around 83% were seen once; the top ten hold about 1.2%. As regards this clone: The same CDR3 can be traced to other DNA sequences in this sample.

The CDR3 is 12 amino acids. V shed 5 bases and J shed 3 bases, with 4 bases lying between them. This TCR came from a woman aged 50 to 60 with acute or convalescent COVID-19. The sample comprised peripheral blood. The V and J genes are TRBV12-3 or TRBV12-4 and TRBJ2-2; D gene ambiguous. This chain's CDR3 is CASSPYTGELFF. CDR3 nucleotide sequence: TGTGCCAGCAGTCCCTACACCGGGGAGCTGTTTTTT.